This entry lists 25 T cell receptor beta chains sequenced from one sample in a study of graft-versus-host responses after intestinal transplantation. This table comes from immunoSEQ multiplex PCR, and its TCRdb copy is limited to in-frame clones, with some not included. The profile shows around 43,000 clones, about 91% of them singletons. The input for sequencing was PBMCs, taken 524 days after transplant. Receptor source: a human patient who received an intestinal transplant, so some T cells may come from the graft donor.

This chain links TRBV4-2 with TRBJ1-2, with D unresolved. The CDR3 covers 14 residues. The V gene lost 4 bases and the J gene lost 2 bases, with 11 bases spanning the gap. Germline V CDR1 and CDR2: LGHNA, YNFKEQ. CDR3 coding DNA: TGTGCCAGCAGCCCAGGCCCAGAAAACTATGGCTACACCTTC. Its translation: CASSPGPENYGYTF.

The CDR3 is CASSSAPGRNYEQYF. Here the CDR3 DNA reads TGTGCCAGCAGCTCCGCCCCAGGGAGAAACTACGAGCAGTACTTC. This sequence joins TRBV11-2 and TRBJ2-7; D could derive from TRBD1 or TRBD2 (5 bases each). CDR3 size: 15 residues. With 4 bases removed from V and 3 bases from J, the gap between germline ends came to 16 bases. Germline V gene lookup returns CDR1 SGHAT and CDR2 FQNNGV.

This clone was observed once. V gene TRBV5-1 combines with J gene TRBJ2-7, with D unresolved. CDR1 and CDR2 from the germline V gene are SGHRS and YFSETQ. This CDR3 has 14 amino acids. Deletions cut 1 base from V and 6 bases from J, with 14 bases between. For the CDR3, the DNA is TGCGCCAGCAGCTTGTCTAAGTGGATCCCCGAGCAGTACTTC. Protein product: CASSLSKWIPEQYF.

In its sample, this clone was seen a few times. The chain joins TRBV28 to TRBJ2-7, with a possible D match to TRBD1 (5 bases). In germline, CDR1 is MDHEN, CDR2 SYDVKM. This CDR3 has 13 amino acids. The V end lost 6 bases, the J end lost 0 bases, and 9 bases lay between the germline ends. The chain's CDR3 is CASSRVSSYEQYF. The CDR3 nucleotides are TGTGCCAGCAGCAGGGTGAGCTCCTACGAGCAGTACTTC.

The CDR3 DNA reads TGTGCCAGCAGCTACTCGGCGGGGTCACCCCTCCACTTT. Its protein product is CASSYSAGSPLHF. The chain joins TRBV11-2 to TRBJ1-6; no reliable D call. Germline-derived CDR1 and CDR2 are SGHAT and FQNNGV. With 4 bases removed from V and 10 bases from J, the gap between germline ends came to 11 bases. The CDR3 consists of 13 residues.

The chain carries TRBV2 and TRBJ2-2; 8 bases fit TRBD1. The V and J ends lost 6 bases and 5 bases, in that order; junction bases with no gene match: 8. The CDR3 has 15 amino acids. Germline CDR1 SNHLY, CDR2 FYNNEI. The CDR3: CASSRRTGWTGELFF. In nucleotides, the CDR3 is TGTGCCAGCAGCCGCAGGACAGGGTGGACCGGGGAGCTGTTTTTT. The full variable domain, completed using reference TRBV2 and TRBJ2-2, is EPEVTQTPSHQVTQMGQEVILRCVPISNHLYFYWYRQILGQKVEFLVSFYNNEISEKSEIFDDQFSVERPDGSNFTLKIRSTKLEDSAMYFCASSRRTGWTGELFFGEGSRLTVL.

This chain connects TRBV5-1 to TRBJ2-1, with D perhaps matching TRBD1 or TRBD2 (5 bases each). The V gene's germline CDR1 is SGHRS and CDR2 YFSETQ. Trimming took 4 bases from V and 1 from J, leaving 18 bases between them. The length of the CDR3 is 17 residues. The CDR3 here is CASSLHQGRGSYNEQFF. The CDR3 DNA sequence: TGCGCCAGCAGCCTACATCAGGGTAGAGGGTCCTACAATGAGCAGTTCTTC.

This chain uses TRBV14 with TRBJ2-7; TRBD2 matches at 7 bases. The length of the CDR3 is 14 residues. With 3 bases clipped from V and 3 bases from J, the junction kept 5 bases outside the gene matches. The germline CDR1 and CDR2 sequences are SGHDN and FVKESK. The CDR3 spells CASSHGRTHYEQYF. The CDR3 DNA is TGTGCCAGCAGCCACGGGAGGACTCACTACGAGCAGTACTTC.

The chain combines TRBV28 with TRBJ1-2; a weak D match, TRBD1 (6 bases). Germline V gives CDR1 MDHEN, CDR2 SYDVKM. This CDR3 spans 13 amino acids. The ends were cut back, 2 bases at V and 8 bases at J, with 12 bases in the middle. CDR3 sequence reads: CASSLIQGRGYTF. As DNA, the CDR3 is TGTGCCAGCAGTTTAATACAGGGCCGGGGCTACACCTTC.

The CDR3 DNA reads as TGCGCCAGCAGCCATGGGACGGGACTAGCGGAAGAGACCCAGTACTTC. Amino acids: CASSHGTGLAEETQYF. The J gene is TRBJ2-5, the V gene TRBV4-1, with 11 bases fitting TRBD2. V was clipped by 3 bases and J by 3 bases; unmatched bases: 6. Per the germline V gene, CDR1 is MGHRA and CDR2 is YSYEKL. This CDR3 spans 16 amino acids.

The chain couples TRBV19 to TRBJ2-6; 7 bases are shared with TRBD1. CDR1 and CDR2 (germline): LNHDA, SQIVND (reference sequence). The length of the CDR3 is 15 residues. V trimming: 2 bases; J trimming: 2 bases; junction bases outside the gene matches: 0. This chain's CDR3 is CASSIQGAGANVLTF. The CDR3, as DNA: TGTGCCAGTAGTATACAGGGGGCTGGGGCCAACGTCCTGACTTTC.

The rearrangement links TRBV13 to TRBJ2-5; D not resolved. Germline CDR1 reads PRHDT; CDR2 reads FYEKMQ (reference sequence). This CDR3 contains 14 residues. Between the trimmed V and J ends, which lost 1 base and 3 bases, there was a span of 9 bases. The CDR3 is CASSLVGPEETQYF. CDR3 nucleotide sequence: TGTGCCAGCAGCTTAGTGGGTCCGGAAGAGACCCAGTACTTC.

This clone was found once. This chain links TRBV5-4 with TRBJ1-5, with a weak D call TRBD1 (6 bases). Per germline, CDR1 SGHNT and CDR2 YYREEE (reference sequence). This CDR3 has 16 residues. Trimming removed 2 bases at V and 3 bases at J, with 15 bases between. In DNA form, the CDR3 reads TGTGCCAGCAGCTTTAACCAGGGGACCCCCAATCAGCCCCAGCATTTT. As protein: CASSFNQGTPNQPQHF.

V usage is TRBV7-3 and J usage is TRBJ1-3; D remains unclear. Trimming took 2 bases from V and 7 from J, leaving 6 bases between them. The CDR3 extends over 12 amino acids. CDR1 is SGHTA, CDR2 FQGTGA, per germline. The CDR3 region is CASSLEGNTIYF. CDR3 coding DNA: TGTGCCAGCAGCTTAGAAGGGAACACCATATATTTT. The full variable domain, with the rest looked up from reference TRBV7-3 and TRBJ1-3, is GAGVSQTPSNKVTEKGKYVELRCDPISGHTALYWYRQSLGQGPEFLIYFQGTGAADDSGLPNDRFFAVRPEGSVSTLKIQRTERGDSAVYLCASSLEGNTIYFGEGSWLTVV.

The chain links TRBV15 to TRBJ1-5; tentatively, D is TRBD1 (6 bases). CDR1 and CDR2 (germline): LNHNV, YYDKDF (reference sequence). This CDR3 comprises 14 residues. V was shortened by 5 bases and J by 5 bases, with 13 bases between the two germline ends. The CDR3 bases are TGTGCCACCAGCCCACAGGGTGCTCATCAGCCCCAGCATTTT. Its protein product is CATSPQGAHQPQHF.

This chain links TRBV20-1 with TRBJ1-6; D ambiguous. The CDR3 has 11 amino acids. V was cut by 3 bases and J by 10 bases, with 7 bases left in between. Looked up from germline, CDR1 is DFQATT and CDR2 is SNEGSKA (reference sequence). The CDR3 DNA reads TGCAGTGCTAGTAGTGGGTCACCCCTCCACTTT. It translates to CSASSGSPLHF.

DNA for the CDR3: TGTGCCAGCCGACAGGGGACGATAAACACCGGGGAGCTGTTTTTT. This translates into CASRQGTINTGELFF. The chain has TRBV6-5 and TRBJ2-2, with 8 bases that match TRBD1. The V gene's germline CDR1 is MNHEY and CDR2 SVGAGI. The V and J ends lost 8 bases and 2 bases, in that order; junction bases with no gene match: 7. The CDR3 is 15 amino acids.

The chain has TRBV7-8 and TRBJ2-1; 8 nucleotides agree with TRBD1. V lost 1 base to trimming and J lost 8 bases; unmatched junction nucleotides: 19. The V gene's germline CDR1 is SGHVS and CDR2 FQNEAQ. The CDR3 contains 19 residues. CDR3 coding DNA: TGTGCCAGCAGCTTAGTGGGGACAGGACAGCGGCGCACGGGGCATGAGCAGTTCTTC. Amino acid sequence: CASSLVGTGQRRTGHEQFF.

The rearrangement uses TRBV28 and TRBJ2-1; 13 bases fit TRBD2. With 5 bases clipped from V and 8 bases from J, the junction kept 6 bases outside the gene matches. The CDR3 totals 15 residues. Germline CDR1 and CDR2: MDHEN and SYDVKM. CDR3 sequence: CASSPRTSGRDEQFF. The CDR3 nucleotides read TGTGCCAGCAGTCCGCGGACTAGCGGGAGAGATGAGCAGTTCTTC.

Remarks on this clone: Other DNA sequences in the same sample also yield this CDR3. The V call is TRBV27, the J call TRBJ2-5; D remains ambiguous. Between the trimmed V and J ends, which lost 5 bases and 4 bases, there was a span of 5 bases. The germline gives CDR1 MNHEY, CDR2 SMNVEV (reference sequence). The CDR3 loop spans 11 amino acids. The CDR3 DNA reads TGTGCCAGCAGTCGAGGAGAGACCCAGTACTTC. Translation gives CASSRGETQYF.

V usage is TRBV5-1 and J usage is TRBJ2-5; D not resolved. CDR1 is SGHRS and CDR2 is YFSETQ in the germline V gene. Deletions cut 4 bases from V and 0 bases from J, with 4 bases between. The CDR3 extends over 12 amino acids. In DNA, the CDR3 is TGCGCCAGCAGCATAAACCAAGAGACCCAGTACTTC. Protein product: CASSINQETQYF.

The gene calls are TRBV2 and TRBJ2-5; D perhaps matches TRBD2 (6 bases). Germline CDR1 is SNHLY and CDR2 is FYNNEI. V lost 3 bases to trimming and J lost 5 bases, with 13 bases between them. This CDR3 has 14 residues. CDR3 in DNA: TGTGCCAGCAGTGATACGGGGGTAGGGGAGACCCAGTACTTC. Its protein is CASSDTGVGETQYF.

The chain uses TRBV9 and TRBJ2-3, with unresolved D. The CDR3 sequence is 14 residues long. The germline V and J ends were trimmed by 3 bases and 6 bases, with 14 bases remaining between them. The germline V gene encodes CDR1 SGDLS and CDR2 YYNGEE. This CDR3 is CASSATTLPDTQYF. In nucleotides, the CDR3 is TGTGCCAGCAGCGCCACCACACTACCGGATACGCAGTATTTT.

The chain joins TRBV28 to TRBJ1-5, with no clear D. The CDR3 runs 12 residues. Germline assignment: CDR1 MDHEN and CDR2 SYDVKM. V was shortened by 3 bases and J by 7 bases, with 7 bases between the two germline ends. Written as DNA, the CDR3 is TGTGCCAGCAGTTTCCTAAAACAGCCCCAGCATTTT. Translated, it gives CASSFLKQPQHF.

The rearrangement uses TRBV7-2 and TRBJ2-3; 7 bases align to TRBD2. This CDR3 comprises 15 residues. V lost 5 bases to trimming and J lost 1 base; unmatched junction nucleotides: 6. Germline lookup yields CDR1 SGHTA and CDR2 FQGNSA. CDR3 sequence: CASSPGGFGTDTQYF. Here the CDR3 DNA reads TGTGCCAGCAGCCCCGGGGGGTTTGGCACAGATACGCAGTATTTT.